Listed here is a single T cell receptor (beta chain). The antigen remains unidentified. These data come from a study of cytomegalovirus exposure and HLA in healthy donors. Regarding the study as a whole: Within a later analysis, the majority of CMV-associated TCR beta chains appeared HLA-restricted. Compared with the roughly 700-donor mean, an Asian-associated ancestry cluster reportedly had fewer N-insertions, according to a later analysis.

Germline V CDR1 and CDR2: MNHNY, SVGAGI (reference sequence). CDR3 length equals 13 residues. Trimming removed 8 bases at V and 4 bases at J, with 9 bases between. PCR employed 60 Vbeta and 13 Jbeta primers. The authors' processing: Roughly 11 million of the approximately 80 million unique TCR beta chains counted in a later analysis were shared. Assay: immunoSEQ multiplex PCR; the TCRdb copy retains only in-frame clones and omits some. The D gene and trimming were derived from the DNA, and the V and J assignments and clone size from that table. This table holds under 130,000 clones, 50% to 70% found once.

This TCR was sampled from a man in his thirties or forties in good health and CMV-seropositive. Sequenced material: PBMCs. The genes are TRBV6-6 and TRBJ1-6; possible D gene TRBD1, 6 bases. This CDR3 is CASRGHYNSPLHF. The CDR3 DNA sequence: TGTGCCAGCCGGGGACATTATAATTCACCCCTCCACTTT.